Reported below is one T cell receptor beta chain. The antigen is undetermined. This sample is part of a study of shared clonotypes between healthy human individuals. Study-wide results and caveats: In having few donors, the study represented limited genetic and exposure-history diversity.

Libraries were prepared by immunoSEQ multiplex PCR; TCRdb keeps only in-frame clonotypes and omits some of them. This table holds 2 million to 2.5 million clones, nearly 97% found once. This CDR3 has 14 amino acids. V was trimmed by 4 bases and J by 3 bases, leaving 13 bases between them. CDR1 is MDHEN, CDR2 SYDVKM, per germline. Sequenced sample: naive CD4+ T cells sorted from blood. As for subset: CD45RA+ positively selected. The sequence came from a man younger than 30 in good health. The chain employs TRBV28 and TRBJ2-7; tentative D call: TRBD1 (6 bases). The DNA for the CDR3 is TGTGCCAGCAGTTCTGGGACATATCGCTACGAGCAGTACTTC. Amino acid sequence: CASSSGTYRYEQYF.